This T cell receptor beta chain was sequenced during a study of CD8+CD57+ T cells in acquired aplastic anemia. Study as a whole: Across the sorted CD4+ and CD8+ cells, DNA amounts averaged 3.2 ug. Whole-study results and caveats: The study identified twenty-nine CD8+ CDR3 sequences shared by patients and controls.

The CDR3 covers 17 residues. V lost 4 bases and J lost 5, with 21 bases in between. Germline-derived CDR1 and CDR2 are MNHEY and SVGEGT. Turning to this clonotype: No antigen is known for it.

In patients chosen for sequencing, flow cytometry had shown CD8+CD57+ cell expansion. Genomic DNA templated the TCR beta VDJ and CDR3 profiling. TCRdb reanalysed the reads using MiXCR and keeps one entry per CDR3 protein. Of more than 150,000 distinct CDR3 sequences listed, approximately 48% are singletons. The material sequenced was sorted CD4+, CD8+, or CD8+CD57+ T cells (not recorded which) from PBMCs. The TCR sequence derives from a human donor with aplastic anemia. This chain joins TRBV6-2 or TRBV6-3 and TRBJ2-1; TRBD2 might be the D (6 bases). CDR3 sequence: CASSSGGTGVTNNEQFF. In DNA form, the CDR3 reads TGTGCCAGCAGTTCTGGTGGGACGGGGGTAACGAACAATGAGCAGTTCTTC.